The entry below gives a single TCR beta chain sequence along with its context. These data originate in a study of long-term antiretroviral therapy in people with HIV. Investigators performed immunoSEQ version v3.0 at survey level. The repertoire was sequenced with immunoSEQ multiplex PCR; TCRdb's copy has only in-frame clones and lacks some. The table records some 16,000 clones, 80% of them present only once. The CDR3 covers 15 residues. This chain uses TRBV21-1 with TRBJ1-1; no check of the table's D call, TRBD1, against the DNA was made. TRBV21-1 corresponds to a pseudogene. The source was unsorted PBMCs, collected 0.1 years before starting antiretroviral therapy. The TCR was taken from a man aged 18 to 29 with HIV. The DNA of the CDR3 is TGTGCCAGCAGCAAATGGGGGCACTCGAACACTGAAGCTTTCTTT. Encoded protein: CASSKWGHSNTEAFF.